This T cell receptor (beta chain) was documented in a study of blood T cells in healthy people across ages (dated by TCRdb to about 2015). Looking at the study overall: In model experiments, roughly one uniquely barcoded TCR beta cDNA molecule per two T cells was captured by template switching. Using deep sequencing normalized with unique cDNA molecular identifiers, the study measured how TCR beta repertoire diversity changes with age. The donors were divided into four age groups: young (average around 17 years), middle-aged (about 39), aged (around 59) and long-lived (around 87). For two donors (one aged 18 to 30 and one aged 80 or older), the study analyzed two additional independent replicas of 1 million unique cDNA reads from the same blood draw. The paper as a whole reports these results and caveats: As age increased, observed TCR beta diversity per million T cells dropped in a roughly linear way, and a significant reduction was already evident by age 40. Compared with the aged group, the long-lived group had more naive CD4+ T cells, fewer expanded clones and increased TCR diversity, suggesting age selection. Because the CMV infection status of the donors was unknown, age-related changes in expanded clonotypes may potentially have been confounded. The percentage of naive T cells measured by flow cytometry correlated strongly with observed TCR beta diversity. Because profiling used bulk unsorted PBMCs, naive and antigen-experienced compartments could not be compared conclusively. Estimates of total diversity from one million sequenced T cells were regarded as lower bounds and underestimates.

Systemically healthy Caucasian individuals from Russia, 35 to 50 in total and aged about 6 to 100 years, were included as donors. Each donor gave 9 to 10 milliliters of peripheral blood, collected into EDTA-treated Vacutainer tubes. Ficoll-Paque density-gradient centrifugation was used to isolate PBMCs, with at least 6 million per sample. Total RNA was extracted from PBMCs with Trizol reagent, with at least 6 micrograms obtained per sample. For every donor, flow cytometry on a PBMC aliquot measured the percentage of naive CD45RAhigh/CD27high T cells. As to this clonotype: What antigen it recognizes has not been identified. Qualities for individual bases were not recorded, and no much larger clone is one base off.

The library relied on 5' RACE. TCRdb names Illumina HiSeq 2500 as the instrument used. A second roughly 6 to 11 cycle PCR used a sample-barcoded 5' primer and a J-beta primer mix. A template-switch 5' adaptor carrying 12 random nucleotides introduced a unique molecular identifier onto each TCR beta cDNA molecule. Each sample yielded at least 3 million CDR3-containing paired-end reads. First-strand cDNA synthesis was performed from all RNA using the Mint cDNA synthesis kit, with priming by a TRBC-specific oligonucleotide. After uracil-DNA glycosylase treatment, a first 18-cycle PCR used universal primers M1SS and BC2_uni_R on all cDNA. Under the source paper's analysis protocol: Normalization of each sample was performed by random selection of 1 million high-quality reads, each carrying a distinct molecular identifier. Instead of being binned into consensus sequences, reads that shared molecular identifiers were thrown out. CDR3 identification, clonotype clustering and error correction used MiTCR with a Q25 quality threshold and the strictest error-elimination algorithm. A nonparametric unseen species model using Euler transformation provided a lower-bound estimate of total TCR beta diversity. The public reads were run again by TCRdb, first through fastp at Q25 and then through MiXCR, and only productive beta chains were kept. Each record represents a unique CDR3 protein, reported with the most common genes and DNA among its rows. The V and J calls, along with clone size, are taken from TCRdb and not from the paper's own processing. The sample table records around 800,000 distinct CDR3 sequences; around 24% of these occur just once. Roughly 3.1% of the sample is in the top ten clones.

V and J are truncated by 3 bases and 4 bases respectively, leaving an intervening sequence of 14 bases. The germline V gene gives CDR1 as SGHRS and CDR2 as YFSETQ. From the cysteine through the phenylalanine, the CDR3 covers 15 amino acids. CDR3 DNA is the only sequence kept; it has 45 bases, read in frame from the first base. The sample was also linked to a second study, of T cells of mothers and their children. In that second paper, the authors write: Donors were nine systemically healthy Caucasian individuals: three mothers and their six children. cDNA synthesis used all of the extracted RNA, with roughly 1.6 ug of RNA in each 15 ul reaction. In the second PCR, sample barcodes and 2-4 random nucleotides were introduced via the M1S primer. Over 8.5 million TCR beta CDR3 reads came from each mother, compared with around 3 million reads from each child. In both related and unrelated pairs, thymic selection shapes the output of TCR recombination in a similar way, with inherited differences having only a minor effect. Normalized repertoire overlap in related mother-child pairs was always slightly higher than in unrelated mother-child pairs, but the difference was never significant. Persistent microchimeric T cell clones were not detected, at a sensitivity of about 100 clones per million clonotypes. Deep NGS was used in the study to compare the TCR beta repertoires of mothers and children and to look for features that separate related mother-child pairs from unrelated individuals. On average, the children were around 11 +/- 4 years old, while the mothers were 40 +/- 4 years old. After adapter ligation with NEBNext reagents, the libraries were sequenced on Illumina HiSeq 2000 with 100+100 nt paired-end reads. To prevent cross-contamination, the mother and child libraries were prepared a month apart and were sequenced in separate runs. Between roughly 450,000 and 2,000,000 distinct TCR beta clonotypes were identified per donor. Naive TCR beta clonotypes were estimated from low-frequency clonotypes matched to each donor's FACS-determined naive share, without sorting.

This TCR derives from a boy younger than 18 in good health. Sequences were obtained from blood. The chain is made from TRBV5-1 and TRBJ2-1, and possibly TRBD1, on 6 matching bases. In nucleotides, the sequence is TGCGCCAGCAGCTACAGGGAAGGGGTGTACAATGAGCAGTTCTTC. Protein translation: CASSYREGVYNEQFF.